This T cell receptor beta chain was found in a study of T-cell reconstitution after alpha-beta-depleted transplantation in children. The library targeted TCRbeta and was prepared with unique molecular identifiers. TCRdb re-analysed the PCR reads in MiXCR, keeping a single row per CDR3 protein. In the table there are around 960,000 distinct CDR3 sequences, roughly 31% of which are singletons. This clonotype was recorded a few times. This TCR derives from a boy less than two years old who had a stem cell transplant for SCID, so the T cells may come from the graft donor. The sequenced sample was PBMCs, mostly from graft donor cells, obtained 360 days after TCRalphabeta/CD19-depleted stem cell transplant.

The CDR3, as DNA: TGTGCCAGCAGCCAAGTCGGCCGGACAGGGGGTTTCGATACGCAGTATTTT. Its protein product is CASSQVGRTGGFDTQYF. This chain uses TRBV4-2 with TRBJ2-3, with 10 bases fitting TRBD1. Germline V gene sequence: CDR1 LGHNA, CDR2 YNFKEQ. The CDR3 has 17 residues. After removal of 1 base from V and 6 bases from J, the junction contained 10 bases not matched to a gene.